This T cell receptor beta chain comes out of a study of OX40 agonist ivuxolimab in advanced cancers. Study context: Patients undergoing dose escalation presented with hepatocellular carcinoma, melanoma, renal cell or head and neck cancer. Overall study findings and caveats: Antigen targets of the expanded peripheral T cells went undetermined.

The length of the CDR3 is 15 residues. V lost 4 bases to trimming and J lost 5 bases, with 15 bases between them. CDR1 MDHEN and CDR2 SYDVKM come from the germline V gene. Sequenced by immunoSEQ multiplex PCR; TCRdb stores in-frame clones only, minus some. The table shows around 94,000 clones, with about 85% occurring only once. Of note for this clone: Its cognate antigen is unknown.

Autoimmune disease history or systemic immunosuppression led to patients being barred. Samples of blood were obtained at baseline, on cycle 4 day 1, and on cycle 7 day 1. This specimen was CD4+ or CD8+ T cells sorted from blood, taken in a trial of the OX40 agonist ivuxolimab. V usage is TRBV28 and J usage is TRBJ2-4; maybe TRBD2 (5 bases). This clonotype was obtained from an adult with an advanced solid tumor such as melanoma, head and neck, liver or kidney cancer. CDR3 DNA: TGTGCCAGCAGTTCACGGGGTTTTGGGGAAAACATTCAGTACTTC. This translates into CASSSRGFGENIQYF.